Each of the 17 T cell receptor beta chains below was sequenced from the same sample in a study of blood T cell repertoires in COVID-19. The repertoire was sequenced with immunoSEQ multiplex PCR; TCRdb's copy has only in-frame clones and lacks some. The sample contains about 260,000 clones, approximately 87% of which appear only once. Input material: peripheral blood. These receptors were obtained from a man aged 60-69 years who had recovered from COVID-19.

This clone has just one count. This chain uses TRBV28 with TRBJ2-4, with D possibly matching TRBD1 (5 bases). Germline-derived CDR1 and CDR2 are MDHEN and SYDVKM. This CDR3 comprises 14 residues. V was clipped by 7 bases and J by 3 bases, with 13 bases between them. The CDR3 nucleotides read TGTGCCAGCACTCCCACGGACATCAAAAACATTCAGTACTTC. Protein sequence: CASTPTDIKNIQYF.

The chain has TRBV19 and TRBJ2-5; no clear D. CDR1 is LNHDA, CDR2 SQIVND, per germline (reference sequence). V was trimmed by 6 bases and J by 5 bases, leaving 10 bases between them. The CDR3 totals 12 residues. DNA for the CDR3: TGTGCCAGTAGATACGGTTCGGAGACCCAGTACTTC. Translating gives CASRYGSETQYF.

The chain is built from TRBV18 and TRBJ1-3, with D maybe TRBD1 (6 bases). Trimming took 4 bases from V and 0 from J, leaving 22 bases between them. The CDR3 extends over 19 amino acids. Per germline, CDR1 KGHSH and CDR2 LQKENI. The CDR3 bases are TGTGCCAGCTCACAACTGGGACATGGGGCGGAAGTCTCTGGAAACACCATATATTTT. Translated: CASSQLGHGAEVSGNTIYF.

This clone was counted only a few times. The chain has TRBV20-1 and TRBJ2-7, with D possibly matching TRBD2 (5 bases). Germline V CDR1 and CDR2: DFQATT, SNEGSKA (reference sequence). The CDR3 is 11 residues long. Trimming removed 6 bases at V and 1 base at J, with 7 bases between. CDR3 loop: CSAQRSYEQYF. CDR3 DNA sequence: TGCAGTGCCCAGCGGTCCTACGAGCAGTACTTC.

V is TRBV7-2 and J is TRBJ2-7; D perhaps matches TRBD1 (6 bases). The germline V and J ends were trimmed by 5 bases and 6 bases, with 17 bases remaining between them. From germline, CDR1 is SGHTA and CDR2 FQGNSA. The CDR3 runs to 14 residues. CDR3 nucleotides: TGTGCCAGCAGCACCGACAGGTTTTTCGGCGAGCAGTACTTC. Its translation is CASSTDRFFGEQYF.

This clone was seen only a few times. CDR3 sequence (DNA): TGTGCCAGCAGCCGGGACAGGGGCTACGAGCAGTACTTC. Translation gives CASSRDRGYEQYF. The V call is TRBV6-6, the J call TRBJ2-7; TRBD1 matches 10 bases. The CDR3 runs to 13 residues. The trim removed 6 bases at V and 3 bases at J, leaving 2 bases unmatched. Looked up from germline, CDR1 is MNHNY and CDR2 is SVGAGI (reference sequence).

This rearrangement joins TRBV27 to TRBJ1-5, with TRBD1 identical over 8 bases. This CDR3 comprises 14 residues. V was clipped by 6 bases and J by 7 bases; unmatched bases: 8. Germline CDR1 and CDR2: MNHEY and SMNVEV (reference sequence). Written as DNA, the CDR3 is TGTGCCAGCAGCCGGGACAGGAGCCGCCAGCCCCAGCATTTT. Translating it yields CASSRDRSRQPQHF.

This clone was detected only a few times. CDR3 DNA sequence: TGTGCTAGTGGTTTGATCCCCGGGACAGGCGGGGCTTTCTTT. Translation gives CASGLIPGTGGAFF. The rearrangement links TRBV12-5 to TRBJ1-1, with 8 bases identical to TRBD1. The CDR3 has 14 amino acids. The J segment lost 11 bases and the V segment lost 2 bases, leaving 10 bases of the junction unmatched. Germline V lookup: CDR1 LGHNT, CDR2 FRNRAP.

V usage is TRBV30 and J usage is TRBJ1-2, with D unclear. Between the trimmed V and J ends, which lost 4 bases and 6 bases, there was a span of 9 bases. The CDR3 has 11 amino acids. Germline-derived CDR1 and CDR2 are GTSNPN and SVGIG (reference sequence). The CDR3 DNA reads TGTGCCTGGACGAGTCGGGATGGCTACACCTTC. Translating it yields CAWTSRDGYTF.

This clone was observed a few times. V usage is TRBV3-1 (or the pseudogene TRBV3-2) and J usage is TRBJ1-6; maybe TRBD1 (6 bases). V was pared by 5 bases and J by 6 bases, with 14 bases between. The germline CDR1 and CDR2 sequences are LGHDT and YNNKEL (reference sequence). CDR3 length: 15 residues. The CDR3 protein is CASSLNRVSNSPLHF. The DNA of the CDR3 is TGTGCCAGCAGCTTAAACAGGGTGTCTAATTCACCCCTCCACTTT.

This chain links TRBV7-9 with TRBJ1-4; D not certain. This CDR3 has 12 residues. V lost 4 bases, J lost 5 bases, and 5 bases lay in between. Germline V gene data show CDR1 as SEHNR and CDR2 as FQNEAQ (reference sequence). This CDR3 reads CASSSLNEKLFF. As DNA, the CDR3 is TGTGCCAGCAGCTCCCTAAATGAAAAACTGTTTTTT.

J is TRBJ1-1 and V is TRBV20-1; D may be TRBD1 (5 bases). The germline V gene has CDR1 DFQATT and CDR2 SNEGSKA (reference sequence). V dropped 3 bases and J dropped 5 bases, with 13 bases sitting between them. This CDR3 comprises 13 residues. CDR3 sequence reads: CSASIQGWTEAFF. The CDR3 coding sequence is TGCAGTGCTAGTATTCAGGGTTGGACTGAAGCTTTCTTT.

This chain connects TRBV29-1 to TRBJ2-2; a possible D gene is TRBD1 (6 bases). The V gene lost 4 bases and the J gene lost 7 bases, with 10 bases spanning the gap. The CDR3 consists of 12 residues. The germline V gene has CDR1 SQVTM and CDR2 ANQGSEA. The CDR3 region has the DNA TGCAGCGTTGGACAGGCAATCGGGGAGCTGTTTTTT. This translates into CSVGQAIGELFF.

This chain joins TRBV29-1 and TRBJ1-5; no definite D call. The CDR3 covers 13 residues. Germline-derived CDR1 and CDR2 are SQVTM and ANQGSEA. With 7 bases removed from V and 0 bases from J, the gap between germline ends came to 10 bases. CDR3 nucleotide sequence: TGCAGCGCTCTACTAGATAGCAATCAGCCCCAGCATTTT. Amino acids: CSALLDSNQPQHF.

As DNA, the CDR3 is TGTGCCAGCAGCCAAGGGGGGCAACATTCACCCCTCCACTTT. Translation gives CASSQGGQHSPLHF. The chain employs TRBV3-1 (or the pseudogene TRBV3-2) and TRBJ1-6, with a possible D match to TRBD1 (6 bases). Looked up from germline, CDR1 is LGHDT and CDR2 is YNNKEL (reference sequence). V was clipped by 1 base and J by 8 bases, with 9 bases between them. The CDR3 spans 14 residues.

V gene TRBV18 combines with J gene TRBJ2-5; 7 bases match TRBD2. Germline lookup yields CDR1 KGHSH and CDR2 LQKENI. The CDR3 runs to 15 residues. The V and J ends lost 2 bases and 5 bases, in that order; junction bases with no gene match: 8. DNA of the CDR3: TGTGCCAGCTCACCAGGTGGGACTAAGGGGGAGACCCAGTACTTC. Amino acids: CASSPGGTKGETQYF.

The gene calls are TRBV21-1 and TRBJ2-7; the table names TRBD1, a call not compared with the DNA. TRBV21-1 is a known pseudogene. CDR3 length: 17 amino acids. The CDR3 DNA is TGTGCCAGCAGCAAATTCCACCGGACAGGGTTGTCCTACGAGCAGTACTTC. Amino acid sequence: CASSKFHRTGLSYEQYF.